The next 11 T cell receptor beta chains were all read from a single sample in a study of T-cell reconstitution after alpha-beta-depleted transplantation in children (dated by TCRdb to about 2016). The method was PCR. TCRdb names Illumina HiSeq 2500 as the instrument used. To normalize quantification of the TCRbeta repertoire, the TCR libraries were built with molecular barcoding that relied on unique molecular identifiers. TCRdb passed the public sequencing reads through fastp at Q25 and MiXCR, retaining productive beta sequences. Rows are unified per CDR3 protein, each entry keeping the most common DNA and genes. The sample table records around 530,000 distinct CDR3 sequences; around a third of these occur just once. Of the sample, approximately 2.3% falls within the top ten clones. The sample in question was PBMCs from the stem cell graft donor, obtained from the stem cell graft. The receptors here all came from a human donor who donated a stem cell graft to a child with aplastic anemia.

This clonotype was observed a handful of times. V gene TRBV6-2 or TRBV6-3 combines with J gene TRBJ2-2; possibly TRBD1 or TRBD2 for D (5 bases each). The V gene lost 7 bases and the J gene lost 1 base, with 13 bases spanning the gap. Germline lookup yields CDR1 MNHEY and CDR2 SVGEGT. The CDR3 totals 15 residues. The CDR3 DNA reads TGTGCCAGCACTCCGGGACGCCAGAACACCGGGGAGCTGTTTTTT. This gives the protein CASTPGRQNTGELFF.

The rearrangement links TRBV5-1 to TRBJ2-1; 7 bases align to TRBD2. Germline V CDR1 and CDR2: SGHRS, YFSETQ. Trimming at V came to 0 bases and at J to 2 bases, leaving 5 bases not matched to a gene. This CDR3 has 16 amino acids. The CDR3 bases are TGCGCCAGCAGCTTGGGGGCGGGAGAGCCCTACAATGAGCAGTTCTTC. Its protein product is CASSLGAGEPYNEQFF.

CDR3 region: CASSEGTSGSYEQYF. In DNA, the CDR3 is TGTGCCAGCAGTGAAGGGACTAGCGGGAGCTACGAGCAGTACTTC. The chain employs TRBV25-1 and TRBJ2-7, with 14 bases identical to TRBD2. This CDR3 has 15 residues. In germline, CDR1 is MGHDK, CDR2 SYGVNS. Trimming at V came to 2 bases and at J to 3 bases, leaving 0 bases not matched to a gene.

The table lists this clonotype with a few counts. The chain employs TRBV7-9 and TRBJ2-7, with 12 bases aligning to TRBD2. With V trimmed by 5 bases and J by 2 bases, 7 bases remained unmatched. The CDR3 has 16 residues. Germline V gene lookup returns CDR1 SEHNR and CDR2 FQNEAQ (reference sequence). The CDR3 DNA sequence: TGTGCCAGCAGCCCCCACACTAGCGGGGGGCCCTACGAGCAGTACTTC. Its translation is CASSPHTSGGPYEQYF.

In this sample, this clonotype turned up a few times. The chain employs TRBV5-1 and TRBJ1-1; D is uncertain. The CDR3 consists of 14 residues. Germline V lookup: CDR1 SGHRS, CDR2 YFSETQ. V was trimmed by 9 bases and J by 4 bases, leaving 19 bases between them. The CDR3 sequence is CATKSSREATEAFF. CDR3 sequence (DNA): TGCGCCACCAAATCGAGCCGGGAGGCCACTGAAGCTTTCTTT.

This sequence joins TRBV7-9 and TRBJ1-2; D uncertain. V was clipped by 3 bases and J by 4 bases, with 12 bases between them. There are 14 residues in the CDR3. Germline CDR1 is SEHNR and CDR2 is FQNEAQ (reference sequence). DNA for the CDR3: TGTGCCAGCAGCTTTACAACAGCAGGCTATGGCTACACCTTC. Its translation: CASSFTTAGYGYTF.

The genes are TRBV27 and TRBJ1-1; possibly TRBD1 for D (5 bases). V dropped 10 bases and J dropped 2 bases, with 14 bases sitting between them. Germline V CDR1 and CDR2: MNHEY, SMNVEV (reference sequence). This CDR3 contains 13 residues. This CDR3 reads CATVPGSNTEAFF. The CDR3 bases are TGTGCCACGGTCCCAGGGAGTAACACTGAAGCTTTCTTT.

This rearrangement joins TRBV20-1 to TRBJ2-1; 10 bases are a match to TRBD2. This CDR3 is built from 14 residues. Trimming removed 0 bases from V and 13 bases from J; junction bases left unmatched: 9. Germline CDR1 DFQATT, CDR2 SNEGSKA (reference sequence). CDR3 nucleotide sequence: TGCAGTGCTAGAGATGGGGGAGCGGGAGGGCGACAGTTCTTC. Its protein is CSARDGGAGGRQFF.

The chain links TRBV5-1 to TRBJ2-7; possible D gene TRBD1, 5 bases. With 1 base removed from V and 4 bases from J, the gap between germline ends came to 12 bases. This CDR3 is 14 amino acids long. The V gene's germline CDR1 is SGHRS and CDR2 YFSETQ. In DNA, the CDR3 is TGCGCCAGCAGCTTGAGCCAGGGCACATACGAGCAGTACTTC. It encodes CASSLSQGTYEQYF. Combining the CDR3 with reference TRBV5-1 and TRBJ2-7 gives the whole variable domain KAGVTQTPRYLIKTRGQQVTLSCSPISGHRSVSWYQQTPGQGLQFLFEYFSETQRNKGNFPGRFSGRQFSNSRSEMNVSTLELGDSALYLCASSLSQGTYEQYFGPGTRLTVT.

The chain joins TRBV4-1 to TRBJ2-7, with 7 bases matching TRBD2. Per the germline V gene, CDR1 is MGHRA and CDR2 is YSYEKL. The CDR3 consists of 14 residues. V lost 0 bases and J lost 6; bases outside the gene matches: 5. The CDR3 sequence: CASSQDRDYGEQYV. In DNA form, the CDR3 reads TGCGCCAGCAGCCAAGATAGGGACTATGGCGAGCAGTACGTC.

The V call is TRBV7-7, the J call TRBJ2-3; TRBD1 agrees at 11 bases. This CDR3 is built from 14 residues. V dropped 5 bases and J dropped 5; count of bases not matched to a gene: 3. Germline CDR1 is SSHAT and CDR2 is FNYEAQ (reference sequence). This CDR3 reads CASSPGTGGDTQYF. CDR3 nucleotide sequence: TGTGCCAGCAGCCCGGGGACAGGGGGAGATACGCAGTATTTT. Combining the CDR3 with reference TRBV7-7 and TRBJ2-3 gives the whole variable domain GAGVSQSPRYKVTKRGQDVTLRCDPISSHATLYWYQQALGQGPEFLTYFNYEAQPDKSGLPSDRFSAERPEGSISTLTIQRTEQRDSAMYRCASSPGTGGDTQYFGPGTRLTVL.